This paragraph covers one T cell receptor beta chain sequence. The V gene's germline CDR1 is SNHLY and CDR2 FYNNEI. V lost 5 bases to trimming and J lost 9 bases, with 14 bases between them. The CDR3 spans 13 residues. In the authors' workflow: Estimation of nucleated cell counts relied on the amplification of reference gene primers. Clones were sequenced by immunoSEQ multiplex PCR, and TCRdb holds only the in-frame ones, with some missing. From that table come the V and J calls and clone size; the DNA was used to work out D and trimming. Of 350,000 or so clones listed, about 91% are singletons. This entry is derived from a study of blood T cell repertoires in COVID-19. At the level of the study: Acute-phase and convalescent COVID-19 samples originated in the United States, Italy and Spain. Sample material is recorded as cDNA or gDNA derived from T cells, B-cell-depleted T cells, or PBMCs.

Sequenced input: peripheral blood. The V and J genes are TRBV2 and TRBJ2-1, with D possibly TRBD2 on 5 matching bases. The clonotype originates from a woman in her 30s with COVID-19, enrolled during active disease. The CDR3 sequence: CASSQERASEQFF. The DNA for the CDR3 is TGTGCCAGCAGTCAGGAGAGGGCTAGTGAGCAGTTCTTC.